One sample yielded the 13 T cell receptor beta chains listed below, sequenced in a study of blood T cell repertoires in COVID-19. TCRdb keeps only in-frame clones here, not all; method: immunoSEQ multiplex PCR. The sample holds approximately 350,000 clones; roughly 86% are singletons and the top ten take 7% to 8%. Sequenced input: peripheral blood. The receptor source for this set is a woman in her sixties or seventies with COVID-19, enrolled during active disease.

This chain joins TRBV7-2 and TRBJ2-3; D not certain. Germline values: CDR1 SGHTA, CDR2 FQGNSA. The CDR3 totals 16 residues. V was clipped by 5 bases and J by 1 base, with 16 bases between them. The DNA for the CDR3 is TGTGCCAGCAGCCTCAGTCGAACCTCCGGCACAGATACGCAGTATTTT. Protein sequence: CASSLSRTSGTDTQYF.

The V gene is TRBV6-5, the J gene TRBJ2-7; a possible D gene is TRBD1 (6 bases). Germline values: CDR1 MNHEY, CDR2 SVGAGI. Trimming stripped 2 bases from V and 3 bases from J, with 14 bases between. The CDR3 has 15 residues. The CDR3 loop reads CASSYIGDMVYEQYF. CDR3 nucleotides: TGTGCCAGCAGTTACATAGGGGACATGGTCTACGAGCAGTACTTC.

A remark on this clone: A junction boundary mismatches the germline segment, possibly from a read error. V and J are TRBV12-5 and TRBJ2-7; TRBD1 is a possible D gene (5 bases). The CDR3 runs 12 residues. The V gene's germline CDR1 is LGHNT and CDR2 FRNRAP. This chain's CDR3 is CASARTPQRPHF. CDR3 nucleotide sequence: TGTGCTAGTGCACGGACACCACAACGGCCACACTTC.

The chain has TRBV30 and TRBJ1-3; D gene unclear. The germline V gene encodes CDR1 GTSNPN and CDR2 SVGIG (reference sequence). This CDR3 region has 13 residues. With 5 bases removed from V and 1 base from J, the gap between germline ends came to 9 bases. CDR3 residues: CAWDRGSGNTIYF. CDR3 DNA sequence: TGTGCCTGGGACCGGGGATCTGGAAACACCATATATTTT.

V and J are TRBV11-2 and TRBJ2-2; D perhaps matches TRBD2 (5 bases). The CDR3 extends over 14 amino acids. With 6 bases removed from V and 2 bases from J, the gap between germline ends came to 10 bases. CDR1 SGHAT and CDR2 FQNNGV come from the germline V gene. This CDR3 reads CASSYRGNTGELFF. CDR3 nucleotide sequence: TGTGCCAGCAGTTACCGGGGTAACACCGGGGAGCTGTTTTTT.

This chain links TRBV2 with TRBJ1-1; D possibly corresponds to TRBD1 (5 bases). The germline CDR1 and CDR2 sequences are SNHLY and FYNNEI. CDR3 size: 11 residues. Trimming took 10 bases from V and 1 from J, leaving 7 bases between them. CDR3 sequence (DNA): TGTGCCACCACAGGGAACACTGAAGCTTTCTTT. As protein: CATTGNTEAFF.

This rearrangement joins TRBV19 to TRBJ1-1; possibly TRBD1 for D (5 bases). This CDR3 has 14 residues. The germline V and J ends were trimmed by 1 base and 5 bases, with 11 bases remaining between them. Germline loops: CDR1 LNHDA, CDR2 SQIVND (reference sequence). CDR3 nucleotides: TGTGCCAGTAGTATAGGGGCAGGGAGGACTGAAGCTTTCTTT. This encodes CASSIGAGRTEAFF.

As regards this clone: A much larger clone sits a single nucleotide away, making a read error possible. CDR3 amino acids: CASSPRQGNTEAFF. In DNA, the CDR3 is TGTGCCAGCAGCCCCCGACAGGGAAACACTGAAGCTTTCTTT. The chain joins TRBV7-2 to TRBJ1-1; 7 bases are a match to TRBD1. V gave up 5 bases and J gave up 2 bases; unmatched junction bases: 5. The CDR3 sequence is 14 residues long. Per germline, CDR1 SGHTA and CDR2 FQGNSA.

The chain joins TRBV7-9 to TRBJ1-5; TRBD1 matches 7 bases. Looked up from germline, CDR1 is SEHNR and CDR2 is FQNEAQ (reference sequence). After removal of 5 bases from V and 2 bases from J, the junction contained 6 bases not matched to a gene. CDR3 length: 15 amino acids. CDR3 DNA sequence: TGTGCCAGCAGCGATACCACAGGGGGCAATCAGCCCCAGCATTTT. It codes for CASSDTTGGNQPQHF.

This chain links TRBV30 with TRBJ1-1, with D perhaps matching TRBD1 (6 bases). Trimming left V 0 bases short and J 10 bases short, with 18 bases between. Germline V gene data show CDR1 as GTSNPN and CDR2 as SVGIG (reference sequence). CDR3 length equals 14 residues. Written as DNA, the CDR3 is TGTGCCTGGAGTGTGGGGGGGGCCGGCGCGGGAGCTTTCTTT. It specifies CAWSVGGAGAGAFF.

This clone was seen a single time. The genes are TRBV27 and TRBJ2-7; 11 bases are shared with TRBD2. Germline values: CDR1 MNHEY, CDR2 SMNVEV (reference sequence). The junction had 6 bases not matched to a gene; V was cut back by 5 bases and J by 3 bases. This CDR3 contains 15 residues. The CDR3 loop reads CASSPHGTSGYEQYF. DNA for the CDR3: TGTGCCAGCAGTCCTCACGGGACTAGCGGCTACGAGCAGTACTTC.

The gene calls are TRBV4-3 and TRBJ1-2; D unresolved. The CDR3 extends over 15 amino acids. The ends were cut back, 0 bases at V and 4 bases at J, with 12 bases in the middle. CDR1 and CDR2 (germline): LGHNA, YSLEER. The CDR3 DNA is TGCGCCAGCAGCCAAGATCGGGCAGGACTCTATGGCTACACCTTC. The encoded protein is CASSQDRAGLYGYTF.

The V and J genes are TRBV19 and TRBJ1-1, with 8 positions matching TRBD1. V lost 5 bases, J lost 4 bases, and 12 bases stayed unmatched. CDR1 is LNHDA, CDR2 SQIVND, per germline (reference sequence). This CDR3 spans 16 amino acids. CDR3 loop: CASSERTGRGVTEAFF. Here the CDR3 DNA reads TGTGCCAGTAGTGAACGGACAGGGCGCGGTGTCACTGAAGCTTTCTTT.